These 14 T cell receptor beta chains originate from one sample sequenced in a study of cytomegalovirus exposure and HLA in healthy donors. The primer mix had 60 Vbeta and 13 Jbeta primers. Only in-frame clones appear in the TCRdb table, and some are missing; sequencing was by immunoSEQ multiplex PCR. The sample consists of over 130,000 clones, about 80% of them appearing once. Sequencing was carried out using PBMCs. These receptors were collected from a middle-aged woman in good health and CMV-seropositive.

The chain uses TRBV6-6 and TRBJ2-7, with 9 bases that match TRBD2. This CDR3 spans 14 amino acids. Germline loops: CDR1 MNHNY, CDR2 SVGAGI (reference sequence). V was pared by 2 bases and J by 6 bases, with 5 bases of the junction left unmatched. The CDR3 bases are TGTGCCAGCAGTTACGGGGCGGGAGGGCGCGAGCAGTACTTC. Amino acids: CASSYGAGGREQYF.

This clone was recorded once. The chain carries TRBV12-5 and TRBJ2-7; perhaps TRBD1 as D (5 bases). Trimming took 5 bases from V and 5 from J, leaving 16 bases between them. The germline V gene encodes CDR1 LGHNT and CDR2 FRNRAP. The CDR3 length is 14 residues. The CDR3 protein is CASGRAGFFDEQYF. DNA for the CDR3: TGTGCTAGTGGTAGGGCAGGGTTCTTCGACGAGCAGTACTTC. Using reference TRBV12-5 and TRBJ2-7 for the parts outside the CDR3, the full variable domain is DARVTQTPRHKVTEMGQEVTMRCQPILGHNTVFWYRQTMMQGLELLAYFRNRAPLDDSGMPKDRFSAEMPDATLATLKIQPSEPRDSAVYFCASGRAGFFDEQYFGPGTRLTVT.

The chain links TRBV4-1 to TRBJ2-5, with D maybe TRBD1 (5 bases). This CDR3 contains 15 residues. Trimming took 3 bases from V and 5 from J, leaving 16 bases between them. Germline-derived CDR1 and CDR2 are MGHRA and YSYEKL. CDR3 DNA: TGCGCCAGCAGCCAGCAACCAGGGTTTGGGGAGACCCAGTACTTC. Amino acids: CASSQQPGFGETQYF.

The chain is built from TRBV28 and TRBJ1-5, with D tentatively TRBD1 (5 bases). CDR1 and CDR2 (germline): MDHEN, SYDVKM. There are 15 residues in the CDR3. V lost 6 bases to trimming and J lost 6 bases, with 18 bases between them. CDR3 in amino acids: CASSPQEGRSQPQHF. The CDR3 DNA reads TGTGCCAGCAGCCCCCAGGAGGGGCGGAGTCAGCCCCAGCATTTT. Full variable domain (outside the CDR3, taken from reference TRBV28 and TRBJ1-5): DVKVTQSSRYLVKRTGEKVFLECVQDMDHENMFWYRQDPGLGLRLIYFSYDVKMKEKGDIPEGYSVSREKKERFSLILESASTNQTSMYLCASSPQEGRSQPQHFGDGTRLSIL.

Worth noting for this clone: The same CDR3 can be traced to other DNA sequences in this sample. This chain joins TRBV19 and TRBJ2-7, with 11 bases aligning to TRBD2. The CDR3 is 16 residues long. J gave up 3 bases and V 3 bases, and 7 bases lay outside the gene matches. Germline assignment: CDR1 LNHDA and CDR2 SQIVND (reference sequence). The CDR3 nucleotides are TGTGCCAGTAGTATTGAACTAGCGGGAGTGGGCTACGAGCAGTACTTC. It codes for CASSIELAGVGYEQYF.

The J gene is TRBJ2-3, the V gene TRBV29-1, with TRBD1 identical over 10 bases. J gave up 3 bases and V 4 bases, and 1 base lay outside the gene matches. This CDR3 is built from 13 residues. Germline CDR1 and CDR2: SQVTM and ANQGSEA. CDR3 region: CSVGTGGTDTQYF. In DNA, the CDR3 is TGCAGCGTTGGGACAGGGGGTACAGATACGCAGTATTTT.

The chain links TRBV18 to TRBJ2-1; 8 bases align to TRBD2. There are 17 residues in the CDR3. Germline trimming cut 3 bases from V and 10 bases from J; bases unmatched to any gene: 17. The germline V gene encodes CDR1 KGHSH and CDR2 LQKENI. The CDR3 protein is CASSPLATRVPGGEQFF. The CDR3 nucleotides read TGTGCCAGCTCACCCTTGGCTACCCGGGTCCCGGGAGGGGAGCAGTTCTTC.

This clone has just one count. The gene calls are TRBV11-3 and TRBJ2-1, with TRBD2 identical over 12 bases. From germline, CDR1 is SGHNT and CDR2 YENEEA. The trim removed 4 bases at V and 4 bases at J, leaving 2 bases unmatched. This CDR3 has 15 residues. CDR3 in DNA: TGTGCCAGCAGCTCGGGACTAGCGGGTTACAATGAGCAGTTCTTC. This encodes CASSSGLAGYNEQFF.

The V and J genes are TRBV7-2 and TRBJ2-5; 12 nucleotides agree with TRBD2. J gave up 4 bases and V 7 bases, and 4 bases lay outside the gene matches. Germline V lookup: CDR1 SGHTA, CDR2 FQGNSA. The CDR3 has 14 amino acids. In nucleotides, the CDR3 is TGTGCCAGCATGCTAGCGGGAGGGACAGAGACCCAGTACTTC. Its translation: CASMLAGGTETQYF.

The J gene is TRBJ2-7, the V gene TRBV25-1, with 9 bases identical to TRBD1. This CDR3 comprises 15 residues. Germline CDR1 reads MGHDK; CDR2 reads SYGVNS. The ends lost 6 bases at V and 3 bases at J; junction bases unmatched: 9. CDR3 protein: CASSDSGTGSYEQYF. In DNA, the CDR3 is TGTGCCAGCAGCGACTCCGGGACAGGGAGCTACGAGCAGTACTTC.

As DNA, the CDR3 is TGTGCCTGGAGTCCAGGGTGGGGGGTCGGGGGGCCTGAAGCTTTCTTT. Its protein is CAWSPGWGVGGPEAFF. The gene calls are TRBV30 and TRBJ1-1; D is possibly TRBD1 (6 bases). V shed 2 bases and J shed 6 bases, with 22 bases lying between them. In germline, CDR1 is GTSNPN, CDR2 SVGIG (reference sequence). The CDR3 length is 16 residues.

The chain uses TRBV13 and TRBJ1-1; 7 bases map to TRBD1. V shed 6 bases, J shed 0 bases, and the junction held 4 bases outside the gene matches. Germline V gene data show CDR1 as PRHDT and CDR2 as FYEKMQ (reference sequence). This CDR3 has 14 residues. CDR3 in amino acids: CASSSDRMNTEAFF. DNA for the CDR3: TGTGCCAGCAGTTCGGACAGGATGAACACTGAAGCTTTCTTT.

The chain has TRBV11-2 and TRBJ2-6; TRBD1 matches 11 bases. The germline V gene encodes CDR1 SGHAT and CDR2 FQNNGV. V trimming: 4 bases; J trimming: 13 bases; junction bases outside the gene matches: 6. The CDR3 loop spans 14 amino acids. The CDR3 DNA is TGTGCCAGCAGCTGGGGGACAGGGGGTGGGGTCCTGACTTTC. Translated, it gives CASSWGTGGGVLTF.

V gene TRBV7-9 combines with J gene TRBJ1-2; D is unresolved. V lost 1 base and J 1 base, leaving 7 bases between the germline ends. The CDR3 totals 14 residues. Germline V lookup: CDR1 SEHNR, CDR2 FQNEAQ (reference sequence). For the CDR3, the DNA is TGTGCCAGCAGCTTAGTCGGCGGTAACTATGGCTACACCTTC. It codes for CASSLVGGNYGYTF.